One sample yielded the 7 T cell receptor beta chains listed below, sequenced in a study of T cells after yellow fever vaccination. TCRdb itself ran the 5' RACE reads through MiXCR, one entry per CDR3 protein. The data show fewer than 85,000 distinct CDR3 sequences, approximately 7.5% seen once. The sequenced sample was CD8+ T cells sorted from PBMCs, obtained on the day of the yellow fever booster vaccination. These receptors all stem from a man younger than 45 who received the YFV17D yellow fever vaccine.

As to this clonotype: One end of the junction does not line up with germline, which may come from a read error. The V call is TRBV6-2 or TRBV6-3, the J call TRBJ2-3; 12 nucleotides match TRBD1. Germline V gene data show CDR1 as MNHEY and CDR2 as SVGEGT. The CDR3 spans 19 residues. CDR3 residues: CASSYPGQGAKYSTDTQYF. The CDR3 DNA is TGTGCCAGCAGTTACCCGGGACAGGGGGCGAAGTATAGCACGGATACGCAGTATTTT.

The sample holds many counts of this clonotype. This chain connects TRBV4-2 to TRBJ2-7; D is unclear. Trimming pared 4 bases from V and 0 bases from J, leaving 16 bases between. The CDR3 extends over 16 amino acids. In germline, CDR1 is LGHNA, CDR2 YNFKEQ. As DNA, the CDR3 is TGTGCCAGCAGCCTAGGTCAGCCCCCGCTCTCCTACGAGCAGTACTTC. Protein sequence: CASSLGQPPLSYEQYF.

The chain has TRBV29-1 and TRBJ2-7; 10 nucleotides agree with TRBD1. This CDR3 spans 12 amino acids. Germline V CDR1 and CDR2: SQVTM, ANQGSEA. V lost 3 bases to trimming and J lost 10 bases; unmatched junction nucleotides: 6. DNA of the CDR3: TGCAGCGTTGACGAAGGACAGGGGGATCAGTACTTC. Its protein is CSVDEGQGDQYF.

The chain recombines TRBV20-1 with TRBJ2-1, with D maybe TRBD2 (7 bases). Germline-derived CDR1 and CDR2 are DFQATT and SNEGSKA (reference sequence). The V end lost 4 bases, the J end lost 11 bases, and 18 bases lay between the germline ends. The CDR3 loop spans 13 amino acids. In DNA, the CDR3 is TGCAGTGCTATCTCTCGGGGGGCGCTTAAGCAGTTCTTC. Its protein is CSAISRGALKQFF.

The CDR3 sequence is CASSQHQGLVSETQYF. The CDR3 nucleotides are TGCGCCAGCAGCCAGCACCAGGGACTAGTGTCAGAGACCCAGTACTTC. This rearrangement joins TRBV4-3 to TRBJ2-5, with 8 bases aligning to TRBD2. The CDR3 covers 16 residues. Per germline, CDR1 LGHNA and CDR2 YSLEER. Trimming at V came to 3 bases and at J to 4 bases, leaving 10 bases not matched to a gene.

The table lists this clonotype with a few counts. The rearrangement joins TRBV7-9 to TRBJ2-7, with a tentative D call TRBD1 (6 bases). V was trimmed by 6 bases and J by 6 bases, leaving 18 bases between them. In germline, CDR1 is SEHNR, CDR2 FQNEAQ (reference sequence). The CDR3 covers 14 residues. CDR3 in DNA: TGTGCCAGCAGTATTAGCAGGGGAGAGGGCGAGCAGTACTTC. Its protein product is CASSISRGEGEQYF.

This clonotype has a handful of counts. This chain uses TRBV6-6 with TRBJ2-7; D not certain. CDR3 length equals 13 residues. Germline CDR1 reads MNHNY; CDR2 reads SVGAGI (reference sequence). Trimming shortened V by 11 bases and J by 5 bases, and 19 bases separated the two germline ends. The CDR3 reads CAAQSGLPHEQYF. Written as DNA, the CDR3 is TGTGCCGCCCAGTCCGGCCTACCCCACGAGCAGTACTTC.